These T cell receptor beta chains were read from a single sample in a study of monozygotic twins with cystic fibrosis. Here immunoSEQ multiplex PCR was the method, and the copy in TCRdb shows in-frame clones only, minus some. Among some 32,000 clones listed, around 96% were seen once. The sample was blood. Receptors were obtained from a girl aged 2-10 years with cystic fibrosis. Both conserved end residues are part of each CDR3. D genes are given only for firm matches. Expanded clones are given a class, and other clones once, few, many or no size at all.

TRBJ2-3	TRBV5-1	-	-	TGCGCCAGCAGCGATCCAGGGGGAGGTCCAGATACGCAGTATTTT	CASSDPGGGPDTQYF
TRBJ2-3	TRBV9	-	-	TGTGCCAGCAGCGCCAGACTGACAGATACGCAGTATTTT	CASSARLTDTQYF
TRBJ2-3	TRBV6-5	-	-	TGTGCCAGCCAACGGAGGGGGGACCCGGGGGATACGCAGTATTTT	CASQRRGDPGDTQYF
TRBJ1-4	TRBV19	-	-	TGTGCCAGTAGTATGTACAGGGTTCTGCTAGCGGAAAAACTGTTTTTT	CASSMYRVLLAEKLFF
TRBJ2-3	TRBV9	-	-	TGTGCCAGCAGCGTAGCCACTAGCCCCGATACGCAGTATTTT	CASSVATSPDTQYF
TRBJ2-3	TRBV7-2	-	-	TGTGCCAGCAGCTGGGGGACACACACAGATACGCAGTATTTT	CASSWGTHTDTQYF
TRBJ1-5	TRBV6-5	-	-	TGTGCCAGCAGTTTGAGGGGTCAGCCCCAGCATTTT	CASSLRGQPQHF
TRBJ1-1	TRBV28	TRBD1	-	TGTGCCAGCAGTTTGTTAAGCAGGGGGGCTGAAGCTTTCTTT	CASSLLSRGAEAFF
TRBJ2-3	TRBV19	-	-	TGTGCCAGTAGTTCTAGGGGTGACGATACGCAGTATTTT	CASSSRGDDTQYF
TRBJ2-7	TRBV18	TRBD2	-	TGTGCCAGCTCACTCGGGACTACCGGTTACGAGCAGTACTTC	CASSLGTTGYEQYF
TRBJ2-7	TRBV6-6	TRBD1	-	TGTGCGCTGGGACAGGGTACCTACGAGCAGTACTTC	CALGQGTYEQYF
TRBJ2-3	TRBV6-7	TRBD2	-	TGTGCCAGCATCCTAGGACTAGGGAGAGATACGCAGTATTTT	CASILGLGRDTQYF
TRBJ2-3	TRBV14	-	-	TGTGCCAGCAGTGCAACAGAGGGGTTCACAGATACGCAGTATTTT	CASSATEGFTDTQYF
TRBJ1-1	TRBV4-1	-	-	TGCGCCAGCAGCCAAGACCCCGGGGGGGTGTATACTGAAGCTTTCTTT	CASSQDPGGVYTEAFF
TRBJ1-1	TRBV6-5	-	once	TGTGCCAGCAACCCACTTACTGAAGCTTTCTTT	CASNPLTEAFF
TRBJ2-7	TRBV7-3	TRBD2	-	TGTGCCAGCAGCATAGCGGGAGGGTCCCACGAGCAGTACTTC	CASSIAGGSHEQYF
TRBJ1-1	TRBV10-3	TRBD1	-	TGTGCCATCAGTCGTGGACAGGGCAACACTGAAGCTTTCTTT	CAISRGQGNTEAFF
TRBJ1-3	TRBV6-4	-	-	TGTGCCACCTTGGGCGTTCCCCGCTTCTCTGGAAACACCATATATTTT	CATLGVPRFSGNTIYF
TRBJ1-2	TRBV5-4	-	once	TGTGCCAGCAGCTTGGATCGCTATGGCTACACCTTC	CASSLDRYGYTF
TRBJ1-1	TRBV10-3	-	-	TGTGCCTCGCAAGAGTGGGAGAACACTGAAGCTTTCTTT	CASQEWENTEAFF
TRBJ2-3	TRBV27	TRBD1	-	TGTGCCAGCAGTTTGGGGACAGGGAACACAGATACGCAGTATTTT	CASSLGTGNTDTQYF
TRBJ1-1	TRBV19	-	-	TGTGCCAGTAGTATTGGCAGGAACACTGAAGCTTTCTTT	CASSIGRNTEAFF